These 14 T cell receptor beta chains originate from one sample sequenced in a study of cytomegalovirus exposure and HLA in healthy donors. The PCR employed 60 Vbeta primers together with 13 Jbeta primers. The data were produced by immunoSEQ multiplex PCR, yet TCRdb's version contains in-frame clones alone and is incomplete. The data show approximately 140,000 clones, over 70% seen once. Sequenced sample: PBMCs. The receptors were gathered from a woman aged 18-30 years in good health and CMV-seronegative.

On this clone itself: Mismatch with germline at one junction end may stem from a read error. This chain uses TRBV15 with TRBJ1-1; D remains ambiguous. Germline V gene sequence: CDR1 LNHNV, CDR2 YYDKDF (reference sequence). The CDR3 loop spans 12 amino acids. The CDR3 sequence: CATSRVNTEAFF. The CDR3 region has the DNA TGTGCCACCAGCAGGGTGAACACCGAAGCTTTCTTT.

The gene calls are TRBV2 and TRBJ1-4, with 7 positions matching TRBD1. Trimming took 7 bases from V and 5 from J; bases not matched to a gene: 7. The CDR3 is made up of 14 amino acids. From germline, CDR1 is SNHLY and CDR2 FYNNEI. CDR3 protein: CASKLDRVNEKLFF. The DNA of the CDR3 is TGTGCCAGCAAATTAGACAGGGTAAATGAAAAACTGTTTTTT.

The chain joins TRBV6-5 to TRBJ1-1, with unresolved D. Per germline, CDR1 MNHEY and CDR2 SVGAGI. Trimming left V 3 bases short and J 3 bases short, with 8 bases between. CDR3 size: 13 residues. DNA for the CDR3: TGTGCCAGCAGTTATGGACTTTACACTGAAGCTTTCTTT. This sequence encodes CASSYGLYTEAFF.

This chain joins TRBV7-8 and TRBJ1-5, with D perhaps TRBD1 (5 bases). Trimming removed 3 bases from V and 0 bases from J, with 9 bases in between. This CDR3 has 15 amino acids. Looked up from germline, CDR1 is SGHVS and CDR2 is FQNEAQ. The CDR3 DNA is TGTGCCAGCAGCTTGAGACAGAATAGCAATCAGCCCCAGCATTTT. Translation: CASSLRQNSNQPQHF. Together with reference TRBV7-8 and TRBJ1-5, the CDR3 gives the full variable domain: GAGVSQSPRYKVAKRGQDVALRCDPISGHVSLFWYQQALGQGPEFLTYFQNEAQLDKSGLPSDRFFAERPEGSVSTLKIQRTQQEDSAVYLCASSLRQNSNQPQHFGDGTRLSIL.

This chain connects TRBV6-1 to TRBJ2-1; 9 bases agree with TRBD2. CDR1 and CDR2 from the germline V gene are MNHNS and SASEGT. V lost 8 bases to trimming and J lost 8 bases; unmatched junction nucleotides: 13. This CDR3 has 15 residues. The CDR3, as DNA: TGTGCCAGCGGGATAGCGGGAGATTTGTTGGATGAGCAGTTCTTC. The encoded protein is CASGIAGDLLDEQFF.

This clone was seen more than once but under ten times. The V gene is TRBV12-5, the J gene TRBJ2-1; 7 bases match TRBD1. The CDR3 totals 14 residues. The ends lost 6 bases at V and 0 bases at J; junction bases unmatched: 2. CDR1 is LGHNT, CDR2 FRNRAP, per germline. The CDR3 nucleotides are TGTGCTAGTGGGACAGGGAGCTCCTACAATGAGCAGTTCTTC. Translated: CASGTGSSYNEQFF.

In its sample, this clone was seen a few times. This chain joins TRBV2 and TRBJ1-4; TRBD1 matches 7 bases. V trimming: 3 bases; J trimming: 10 bases; junction bases outside the gene matches: 5. Germline CDR1 reads SNHLY; CDR2 reads FYNNEI. This CDR3 has 13 amino acids. The CDR3 nucleotides read TGTGCCAGCAGTGAGGGACAGTCTGGAAAACTGTTTTTT. It translates to CASSEGQSGKLFF.

This clone was found a few times. The chain joins TRBV6-1 to TRBJ1-5, with D possibly TRBD1 on 5 matching bases. Trimming pared 1 base from V and 4 bases from J, leaving 11 bases between. This CDR3 spans 15 amino acids. Germline CDR1 and CDR2: MNHNS and SASEGT. In DNA form, the CDR3 reads TGTGCCAGCAGTGAAGACCAGGGATCGAATCAGCCCCAGCATTTT. Encoded protein: CASSEDQGSNQPQHF.

This chain links TRBV11-2 with TRBJ2-3; D may be TRBD2 (6 bases). The CDR3 consists of 8 residues. CDR1 is SGHAT and CDR2 is FQNNGV in the germline V gene. CDR3 amino acids: CASGAQYF. The DNA for the CDR3 is TGTGCTTCGGGAGCGCAGTATTTT.

The chain uses TRBV28 and TRBJ2-7; 7 nucleotides line up with TRBD2. CDR3 length equals 15 residues. The V and J ends lost 5 bases and 5 bases, in that order; junction bases with no gene match: 12. Germline V gene lookup returns CDR1 MDHEN and CDR2 SYDVKM. The CDR3 DNA is TGTGCCAGCAGTAGTAAGCGGGACCGCAACCACGAGCAGTACTTC. Translated: CASSSKRDRNHEQYF.

The V and J genes are TRBV5-1 and TRBJ1-2, with TRBD1 as a possible D gene (5 bases). Germline CDR1 reads SGHRS; CDR2 reads YFSETQ. This CDR3 comprises 14 residues. The ends were cut back, 0 bases at V and 3 bases at J, with 9 bases in the middle. The CDR3: CASSLVGADYGYTF. CDR3 sequence (DNA): TGCGCCAGCAGCTTGGTTGGGGCGGACTATGGCTACACCTTC.

This rearrangement joins TRBV7-8 to TRBJ2-7; D perhaps matches TRBD1 (6 bases). The germline V gene has CDR1 SGHVS and CDR2 FQNEAQ. V lost 6 bases to trimming and J lost 5 bases, with 20 bases between them. This CDR3 has 15 residues. The CDR3 region is CASSLFQGNWNEQYF. The CDR3 DNA sequence: TGTGCCAGCAGTTTATTTCAGGGGAATTGGAACGAGCAGTACTTC.

This rearrangement joins TRBV6-5 to TRBJ1-2; unclear D gene. This CDR3 has 14 amino acids. In germline, CDR1 is MNHEY, CDR2 SVGAGI. V was shortened by 5 bases and J by 8 bases, with 18 bases between the two germline ends. The CDR3 region is CASSRGSGRGGYTF. DNA of the CDR3: TGTGCCAGCAGTCGAGGATCGGGCCGGGGAGGCTACACCTTC.

In DNA form, the CDR3 reads TGTGCCAGCAGCCAGACTAGCGGGGAAAGCACAGATACGCAGTATTTT. The encoded protein is CASSQTSGESTDTQYF. The J gene is TRBJ2-3, the V gene TRBV7-9; 11 bases are a match to TRBD2. Unmatched junction bases numbered 4, after V lost 5 bases and J lost 0 bases. The CDR3 is 16 residues long. Per the germline V gene, CDR1 is SEHNR and CDR2 is FQNEAQ (reference sequence).